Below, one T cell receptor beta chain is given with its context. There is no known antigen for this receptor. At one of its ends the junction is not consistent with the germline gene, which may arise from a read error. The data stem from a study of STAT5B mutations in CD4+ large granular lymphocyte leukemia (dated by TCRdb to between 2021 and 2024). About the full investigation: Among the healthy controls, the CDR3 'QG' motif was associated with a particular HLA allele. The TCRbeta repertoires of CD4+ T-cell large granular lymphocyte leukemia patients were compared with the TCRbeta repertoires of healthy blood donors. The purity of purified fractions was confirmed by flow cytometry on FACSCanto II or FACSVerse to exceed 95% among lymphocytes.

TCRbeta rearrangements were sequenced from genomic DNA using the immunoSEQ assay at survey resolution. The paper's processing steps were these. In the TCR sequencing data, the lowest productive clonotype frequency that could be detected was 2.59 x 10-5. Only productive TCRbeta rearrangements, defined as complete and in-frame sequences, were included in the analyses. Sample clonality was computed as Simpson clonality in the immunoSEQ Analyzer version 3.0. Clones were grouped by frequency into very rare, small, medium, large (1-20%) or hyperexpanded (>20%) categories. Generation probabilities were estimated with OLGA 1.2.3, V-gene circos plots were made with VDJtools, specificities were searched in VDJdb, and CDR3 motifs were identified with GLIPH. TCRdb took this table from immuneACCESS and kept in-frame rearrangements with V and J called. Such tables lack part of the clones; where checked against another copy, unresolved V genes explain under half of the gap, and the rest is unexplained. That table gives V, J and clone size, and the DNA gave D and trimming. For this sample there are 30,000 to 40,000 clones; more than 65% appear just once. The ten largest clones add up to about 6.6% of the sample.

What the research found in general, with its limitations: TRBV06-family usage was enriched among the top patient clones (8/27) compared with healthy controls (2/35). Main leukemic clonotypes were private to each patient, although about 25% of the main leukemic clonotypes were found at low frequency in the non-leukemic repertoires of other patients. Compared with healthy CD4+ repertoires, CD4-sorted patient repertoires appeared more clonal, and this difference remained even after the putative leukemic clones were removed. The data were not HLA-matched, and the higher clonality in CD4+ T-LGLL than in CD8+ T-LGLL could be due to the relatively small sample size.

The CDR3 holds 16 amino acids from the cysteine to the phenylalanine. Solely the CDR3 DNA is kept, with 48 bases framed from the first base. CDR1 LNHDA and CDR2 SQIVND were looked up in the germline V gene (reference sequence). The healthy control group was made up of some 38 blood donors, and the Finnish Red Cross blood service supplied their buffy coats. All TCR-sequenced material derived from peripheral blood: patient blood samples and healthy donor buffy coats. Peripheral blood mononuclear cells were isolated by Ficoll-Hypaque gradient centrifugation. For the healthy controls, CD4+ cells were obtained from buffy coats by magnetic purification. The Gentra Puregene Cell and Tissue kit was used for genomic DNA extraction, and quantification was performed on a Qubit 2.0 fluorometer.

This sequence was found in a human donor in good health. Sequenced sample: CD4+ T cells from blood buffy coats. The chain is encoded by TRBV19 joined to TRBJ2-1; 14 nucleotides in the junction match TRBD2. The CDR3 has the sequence CASSAPRLAGGGLWIF. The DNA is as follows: TGTGCCAGTAGTGCCCCAAGACTAGCGGGGGGGGGCTTGTGGATCTTC. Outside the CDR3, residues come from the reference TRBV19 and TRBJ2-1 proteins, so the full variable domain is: DGGITQSPKYLFRKEGQNVTLSCEQNLNHDAMYWYRQDPGQGLRLIYYSQIVNDFQKGDIAEGYSVSREKKESFPLTVTSAQKNPTAFYLCASSAPRLAGGGLWIFGPGTRLTVL.